This T cell receptor (beta chain) was documented in a study of blood T cell repertoires in COVID-19. Whole-study context: The United States, Italy and Spain were the sources of the acute and convalescent COVID-19 samples.

The V end was cut by 0 bases, the J end by 3 bases, with 11 bases between. This CDR3 spans 16 amino acids. The germline gives CDR1 LGHDT, CDR2 YNNKEL (reference sequence). In the original analysis: Using reference gene primer amplification, nucleated cell counts were estimated. Libraries were prepared by immunoSEQ multiplex PCR; TCRdb keeps only in-frame clonotypes and omits some of them. V and J calls and clone size are those listed in that table; D and trimming were worked out from the DNA. The sample consists of a few hundred thousand clones, about 79% of them appearing once. Source material: peripheral blood. The TCR sequence derives from a woman aged 40 to 55 who had recovered from COVID-19. This chain uses TRBV3-1 (or the pseudogene TRBV3-2) with TRBJ1-4, with D tentatively TRBD1 (5 bases). CDR3 nucleotides: TGTGCCAGCAGCCAAGAATCGGGGGTTGCTAATGAAAAACTGTTTTTT. This gives the protein CASSQESGVANEKLFF.